Each of the 25 T cell receptor beta chains below was sequenced from the same sample in a study of T cell responses to AZD1222 COVID-19 vaccine. Sequencing used immunoSEQ multiplex PCR; TCRdb keeps in-frame clones, though not all of them. The top ten hold just over 8% of the sample, which has 97,000 or so clones, approximately 91% seen once. Sequencing used peripheral blood, obtained 28 days after the second AZD1222 dose. The source of these receptors is an adult who received the AZD1222 COVID-19 vaccine.

The chain uses TRBV19 and TRBJ2-3, with D perhaps given as TRBD1 or TRBD2 (7 bases each). Germline assignment: CDR1 LNHDA and CDR2 SQIVND (reference sequence). Trimming shortened V by 6 bases and J by 2 bases, and 27 bases separated the two germline ends. The CDR3 extends over 19 amino acids. CDR3 nucleotide sequence: TGTGCCAGTAGCCGCCTTGGACCCAGGGGGGGGACCCACACAGATACGCAGTATTTT. It is translated as CASSRLGPRGGTHTDTQYF.

Here the CDR3 DNA reads TGTGCCAGTAGCCGGACAGGACTAGCGGGAATTAACACCGGGGAGCTGTTTTTT. Its translation is CASSRTGLAGINTGELFF. This chain connects TRBV19 to TRBJ2-2; 12 bases line up with TRBD2. Germline CDR1 is LNHDA and CDR2 is SQIVND (reference sequence). The junction had 10 bases not matched to a gene; V was cut back by 6 bases and J by 2 bases. The CDR3 extends over 18 amino acids.

The V and J genes are TRBV6-2 or TRBV6-3 and TRBJ1-2; no clear D gene. Trimming took off 5 bases at V and 2 bases at J, with 9 bases between the two ends. Germline V gene lookup returns CDR1 MNHEY and CDR2 SVGEGT. There are 13 residues in the CDR3. This CDR3 reads CASSRDGNYGYTF. The CDR3 coding sequence is TGTGCCAGCAGTCGTGACGGCAACTATGGCTACACCTTC.

The V and J genes are TRBV28 and TRBJ2-1; 14 nucleotides align to TRBD2. This CDR3 contains 15 residues. V dropped 5 bases and J dropped 7; count of bases not matched to a gene: 4. Germline V gives CDR1 MDHEN, CDR2 SYDVKM. The CDR3 sequence: CASSARTSGRNEQFF. For the CDR3, the DNA is TGTGCCAGCAGTGCCAGGACTAGCGGGAGGAATGAGCAGTTCTTC.

The rearrangement joins TRBV4-1 to TRBJ2-3; D gene unclear. In germline, CDR1 is MGHRA, CDR2 YSYEKL. V was trimmed by 0 bases and J by 1 base, leaving 8 bases between them. The CDR3 covers 15 residues. The CDR3, as DNA: TGCGCCAGCAGCCAAGAAGTTCTCGGCACAGATACGCAGTATTTT. Protein: CASSQEVLGTDTQYF.

This chain links TRBV21-1 with TRBJ2-1; the D call TRBD2 from the table was never checked on the DNA. TRBV21-1 is a pseudogene. The CDR3 has 18 residues. The CDR3 sequence: CASSKSERGGPSYNEQFF. As DNA, the CDR3 is TGTGCCAGCAGCAAATCCGAGCGGGGTGGCCCTTCCTACAATGAGCAGTTCTTC.

The gene calls are TRBV28 and TRBJ2-7; possibly TRBD1 for D (6 bases). The CDR3 is 14 amino acids. CDR1 is MDHEN, CDR2 SYDVKM, per germline. V lost 10 bases and J 3 bases, leaving 19 bases between the germline ends. CDR3: CATDPRGVSYEQYF. In DNA, the CDR3 is TGTGCCACTGATCCCAGGGGAGTGAGCTACGAGCAGTACTTC.

The chain carries TRBV28 and TRBJ1-6, with 12 bases fitting TRBD1. In germline, CDR1 is MDHEN, CDR2 SYDVKM. V gave up 7 bases and J gave up 12 bases; unmatched junction bases: 7. The CDR3 contains 14 residues. The CDR3 sequence is CASTSGTGGLPLHF. In DNA form, the CDR3 reads TGTGCCAGCACATCCGGGACAGGGGGCTTACCCCTCCACTTT.

The chain has TRBV30 and TRBJ2-7; 8 bases line up with TRBD2. Germline V gene data show CDR1 as GTSNPN and CDR2 as SVGIG (reference sequence). With 1 base clipped from V and 3 bases from J, the junction kept 2 bases outside the gene matches. The CDR3 length is 13 residues. Here the CDR3 DNA reads TGTGCCTGGAGTGGTAGCGGGATCTACGAGCAGTACTTC. As protein: CAWSGSGIYEQYF. Based on the CDR3 plus reference TRBV30 and TRBJ2-7, the full variable domain is SQTIHQWPATLVQPVGSPLSLECTVEGTSNPNLYWYRQAAGRGLQLLFYSVGIGQISSEVPQNLSASRPQDRQFILSSKKLLLSDSGFYLCAWSGSGIYEQYFGPGTRLTVT.

CDR3 sequence: CASSEGQRNQPQHF. The CDR3 DNA follows: TGTGCCAGCAGTGAGGGACAACGAAATCAGCCCCAGCATTTT. The J gene is TRBJ1-5, the V gene TRBV2; D perhaps matches TRBD1 (6 bases). The V gene lost 3 bases and the J gene lost 4 bases, with 10 bases spanning the gap. Germline V gives CDR1 SNHLY, CDR2 FYNNEI. The length of the CDR3 is 14 residues.

The gene calls are TRBV10-3 and TRBJ2-1; maybe TRBD1 (6 bases). Trimming removed 6 bases from V and 9 bases from J, with 18 bases in between. The germline V gene encodes CDR1 ENHRY and CDR2 SYGVKD. The CDR3 runs to 14 residues. CDR3 amino acids: CAIRTNRASSEQFF. Here the CDR3 DNA reads TGTGCCATCAGGACAAACAGGGCTAGTAGTGAGCAGTTCTTC.

This chain uses TRBV28 with TRBJ1-5; possible D gene TRBD1, 6 bases. Trimming stripped 4 bases from V and 2 bases from J, with 15 bases between. The CDR3 runs to 16 residues. The germline CDR1 and CDR2 sequences are MDHEN and SYDVKM. The CDR3 region is CASSSNRADGNQPQHF. The CDR3, as DNA: TGTGCCAGCAGTTCCAACAGGGCGGACGGCAATCAGCCCCAGCATTTT. Together with reference TRBV28 and TRBJ1-5, the CDR3 gives the full variable domain: DVKVTQSSRYLVKRTGEKVFLECVQDMDHENMFWYRQDPGLGLRLIYFSYDVKMKEKGDIPEGYSVSREKKERFSLILESASTNQTSMYLCASSSNRADGNQPQHFGDGTRLSIL.

V usage is TRBV7-9 and J usage is TRBJ1-2, with TRBD1 matching over 10 bases. Losses at the gene ends were 5 bases for V and 4 bases for J; bases not matched to a gene: 4. This CDR3 comprises 14 residues. Looked up from germline, CDR1 is SEHNR and CDR2 is FQNEAQ (reference sequence). Here the CDR3 reads CASSEWTGGYGYTF. The CDR3 bases are TGTGCCAGCAGCGAGTGGACAGGGGGCTATGGCTACACCTTC. The complete variable domain, with remaining parts taken from reference TRBV7-9 and TRBJ1-2, reads DTGVSQNPRHKITKRGQNVTFRCDPISEHNRLYWYRQTLGQGPEFLTYFQNEAQLEKSRLLSDRFSAERPKGSFSTLEIQRTEQGDSAMYLCASSEWTGGYGYTFGSGTRLTVV.

This clone was seen just once. The V gene is TRBV28, the J gene TRBJ2-7; D may be TRBD2 (5 bases). CDR1 and CDR2 (germline): MDHEN, SYDVKM. The CDR3 runs 12 residues. The V end lost 7 bases, the J end lost 6 bases, and 13 bases lay between the germline ends. CDR3 residues: CASTAGLGEQYF. The CDR3 DNA is TGTGCCAGCACCGCGGGCCTAGGCGAGCAGTACTTC.

The chain uses TRBV10-3 and TRBJ1-2, with D unresolved. The germline V gene encodes CDR1 ENHRY and CDR2 SYGVKD. Trimming took off 0 bases at V and 4 bases at J, with 9 bases between the two ends. This CDR3 is 14 amino acids long. The CDR3 here is CAISESKEVYGYTF. CDR3 in DNA: TGTGCCATCAGTGAGTCAAAGGAGGTCTATGGCTACACCTTC.

The chain links TRBV6-5 to TRBJ2-7; the D is unclear. The CDR3 sequence is 13 residues long. CDR1 and CDR2 (germline): MNHEY, SVGAGI. The V end lost 6 bases, the J end lost 3 bases, and 12 bases lay between the germline ends. The chain's CDR3 is CASSTPPGYEQYF. CDR3 DNA: TGTGCCAGCAGCACCCCCCCGGGCTACGAGCAGTACTTC.

V is TRBV4-3 and J is TRBJ1-4; TRBD1 might be the D (5 bases). Germline lookup yields CDR1 LGHNA and CDR2 YSLEER. The CDR3 covers 18 residues. Trimming took 0 bases from V and 2 from J, leaving 16 bases between them. As DNA, the CDR3 is TGCGCCAGCAGCCAAGAAGCGTCAGGGAAGGGGACTAATGAAAAACTGTTTTTT. Its protein is CASSQEASGKGTNEKLFF.

The rearrangement links TRBV7-9 to TRBJ2-7; the D gene is possibly TRBD2 (7 bases). This CDR3 is built from 17 residues. The V end was cut by 2 bases, the J end by 3 bases, with 20 bases between. From germline, CDR1 is SEHNR and CDR2 FQNEAQ (reference sequence). CDR3: CASSLSSGGQVLYEQYF. The CDR3 region has the DNA TGTGCCAGCAGCTTAAGTTCCGGGGGGCAGGTTCTCTACGAGCAGTACTTC.

The V call is TRBV5-5, the J call TRBJ2-5; D not certain. V lost 3 bases and J lost 2, with 23 bases in between. CDR3 length: 18 residues. CDR1 and CDR2 from the germline V gene are SGHKS and YYEKEE (reference sequence). The CDR3 reads CASSSTPWATRQQETQYF. The CDR3, as DNA: TGTGCCAGCAGCTCCACCCCCTGGGCTACGCGGCAGCAAGAGACCCAGTACTTC. Using reference TRBV5-5 and TRBJ2-5 for the parts outside the CDR3, the full variable domain is DAGVTQSPTHLIKTRGQQVTLRCSPISGHKSVSWYQQVLGQGPQFIFQYYEKEERGRGNFPDRFSARQFPNYSSELNVNALLLGDSALYLCASSSTPWATRQQETQYFGPGTRLLVL.

V and J are TRBV5-4 and TRBJ2-7; D is perhaps TRBD2 (6 bases). V gave up 0 bases and J gave up 2 bases, with 12 bases separating them. This CDR3 comprises 15 residues. Germline CDR1 SGHNT, CDR2 YYREEE (reference sequence). CDR3 nucleotide sequence: TGTGCCAGCAGCTTGGCCGGGACTGGGGCCTACGAGCAGTACTTC. Its translation is CASSLAGTGAYEQYF.

The DNA for the CDR3 is TGTGCCAGCAGCTTCTCCGGGACTGAAAAACTGTTTTTT. It yields the protein CASSFSGTEKLFF. The chain is built from TRBV5-4 and TRBJ1-4; TRBD1 is a possible D gene (5 bases). The V gene's germline CDR1 is SGHNT and CDR2 YYREEE (reference sequence). V gave up 2 bases and J gave up 7 bases, with 9 bases separating them. The length of the CDR3 is 13 residues.

The table lists this clone with a count of one. The J gene is TRBJ2-4, the V gene TRBV19, with unresolved D. V lost 5 bases to trimming and J lost 8 bases, with 13 bases between them. The CDR3 runs 13 residues. The germline V gene has CDR1 LNHDA and CDR2 SQIVND (reference sequence). The CDR3: CASSPRVLDIQYF. The CDR3 region has the DNA TGTGCCAGTAGTCCTCGAGTCTTAGACATTCAGTACTTC.

V and J are TRBV4-1 and TRBJ2-1; 10 nucleotides align to TRBD1. Germline-derived CDR1 and CDR2 are MGHRA and YSYEKL. CDR3 length equals 18 residues. J gave up 4 bases and V 1 base, and 10 bases lay outside the gene matches. The CDR3 DNA reads TGCGCCAGCAGCCAAGGACAGGGGGCGGAATATTTTTACAATGAGCAGTTCTTC. It encodes CASSQGQGAEYFYNEQFF.

The rearrangement links TRBV30 to TRBJ1-6; no reliable D call. V was clipped by 2 bases and J by 8 bases, with 10 bases between them. The CDR3 contains 13 residues. CDR1 and CDR2 from the germline V gene are GTSNPN and SVGIG (reference sequence). In nucleotides, the CDR3 is TGTGCCTGGAGTCAGCAGCAAGATTCACCCCTCCACTTT. Its translation: CAWSQQQDSPLHF.

CDR3 in amino acids: CASRRLASSYNEQFF. The DNA for the CDR3 is TGTGCCAGCAGGAGACTAGCGTCCTCCTACAATGAGCAGTTCTTC. The genes are TRBV2 and TRBJ2-1; 8 bases fit TRBD2. CDR3 length equals 15 residues. With V trimmed by 6 bases and J by 0 bases, 4 bases remained unmatched. Germline lookup yields CDR1 SNHLY and CDR2 FYNNEI.